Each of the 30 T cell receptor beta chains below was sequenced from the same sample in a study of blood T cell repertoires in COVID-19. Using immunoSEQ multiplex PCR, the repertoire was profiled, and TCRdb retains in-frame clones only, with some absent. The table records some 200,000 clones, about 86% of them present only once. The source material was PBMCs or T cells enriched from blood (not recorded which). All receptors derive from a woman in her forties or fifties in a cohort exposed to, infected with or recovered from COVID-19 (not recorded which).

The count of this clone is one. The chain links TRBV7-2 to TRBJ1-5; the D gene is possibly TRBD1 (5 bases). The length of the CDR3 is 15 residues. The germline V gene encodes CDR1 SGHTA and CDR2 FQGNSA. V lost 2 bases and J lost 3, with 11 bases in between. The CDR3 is CASSLSRQHNQPQHF. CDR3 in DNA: TGTGCCAGCAGCTTAAGCCGACAGCACAATCAGCCCCAGCATTTT.

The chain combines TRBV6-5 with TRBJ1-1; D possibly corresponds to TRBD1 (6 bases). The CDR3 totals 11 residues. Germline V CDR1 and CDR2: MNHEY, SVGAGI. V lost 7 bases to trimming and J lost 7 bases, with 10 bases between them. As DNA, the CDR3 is TGTGCCAGCACGGACAGATTTGAAGCTTTCTTT. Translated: CASTDRFEAFF.

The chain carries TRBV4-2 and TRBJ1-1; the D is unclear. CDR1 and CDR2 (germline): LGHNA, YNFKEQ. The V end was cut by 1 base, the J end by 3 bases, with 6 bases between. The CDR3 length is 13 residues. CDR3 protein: CASSQGSYTEAFF. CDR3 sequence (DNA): TGTGCCAGCAGCCAAGGCAGTTACACTGAAGCTTTCTTT.

The CDR3 is CASSIGTLSYEQYF. The CDR3 region has the DNA TGTGCCAGTAGTATTGGGACACTTTCCTACGAGCAGTACTTC. This chain links TRBV19 with TRBJ2-7; D may be TRBD1 (6 bases). Trimming removed 3 bases from V and 1 base from J, with 10 bases in between. The CDR3 sequence is 14 residues long. Germline V CDR1 and CDR2: LNHDA, SQIVND (reference sequence).

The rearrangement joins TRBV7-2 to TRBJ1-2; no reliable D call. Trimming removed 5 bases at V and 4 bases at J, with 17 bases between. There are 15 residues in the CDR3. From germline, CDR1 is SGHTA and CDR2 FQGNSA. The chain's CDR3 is CASSIYPGEPYGYTF. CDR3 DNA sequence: TGTGCCAGCAGCATTTATCCCGGGGAGCCCTATGGCTACACCTTC. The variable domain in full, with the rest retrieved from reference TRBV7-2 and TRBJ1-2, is GAGVSQSPSNKVTEKGKDVELRCDPISGHTALYWYRQSLGQGLEFLIYFQGNSAPDKSGLPSDRFSAERTGGSVSTLTIQRTQQEDSAVYLCASSIYPGEPYGYTFGSGTRLTVV.

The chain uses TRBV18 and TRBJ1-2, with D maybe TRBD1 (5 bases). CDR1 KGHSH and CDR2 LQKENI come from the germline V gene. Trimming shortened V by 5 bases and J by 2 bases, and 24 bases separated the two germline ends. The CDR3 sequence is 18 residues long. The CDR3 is CASSENRPFNEFNYGYTF. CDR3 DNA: TGTGCCAGCTCAGAAAACAGGCCCTTTAACGAATTCAACTATGGCTACACCTTC.

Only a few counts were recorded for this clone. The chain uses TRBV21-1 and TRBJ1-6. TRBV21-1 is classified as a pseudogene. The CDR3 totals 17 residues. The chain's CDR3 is CASSKGGGSRLHSPLHF. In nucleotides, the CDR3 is TGTGCCAGCAGCAAAGGTGGGGGGTCTCGCCTCCATTCACCCCTCCACTTT.

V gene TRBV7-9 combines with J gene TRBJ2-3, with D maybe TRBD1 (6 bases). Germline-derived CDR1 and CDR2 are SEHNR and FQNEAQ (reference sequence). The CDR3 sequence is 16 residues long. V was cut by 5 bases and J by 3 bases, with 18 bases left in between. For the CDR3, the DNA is TGTGCCAGCAGCCTCACCCCGACAGGCCTGACAGATACGCAGTATTTT. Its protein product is CASSLTPTGLTDTQYF.

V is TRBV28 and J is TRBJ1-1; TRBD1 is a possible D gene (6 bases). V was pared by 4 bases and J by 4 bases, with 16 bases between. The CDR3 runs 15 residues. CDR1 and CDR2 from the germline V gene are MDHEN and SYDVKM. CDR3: CASSSSPQGGTEAFF. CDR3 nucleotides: TGTGCCAGCAGTTCCTCCCCACAGGGTGGCACTGAAGCTTTCTTT.

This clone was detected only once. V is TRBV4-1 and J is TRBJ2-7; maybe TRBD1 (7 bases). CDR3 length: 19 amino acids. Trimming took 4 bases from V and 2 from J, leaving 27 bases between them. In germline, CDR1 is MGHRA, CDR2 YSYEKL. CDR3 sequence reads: CASSPKPGDRSRGPYEQYF. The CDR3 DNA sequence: TGCGCCAGCAGCCCCAAACCGGGGGACAGAAGTAGGGGGCCCTACGAGCAGTACTTC.

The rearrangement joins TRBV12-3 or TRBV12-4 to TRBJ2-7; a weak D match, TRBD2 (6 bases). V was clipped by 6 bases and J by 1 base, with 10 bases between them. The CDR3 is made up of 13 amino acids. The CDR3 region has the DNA TGTGCCAGCAGAGGGGACTCGTCCTACGAGCAGTACTTC. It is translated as CASRGDSSYEQYF.

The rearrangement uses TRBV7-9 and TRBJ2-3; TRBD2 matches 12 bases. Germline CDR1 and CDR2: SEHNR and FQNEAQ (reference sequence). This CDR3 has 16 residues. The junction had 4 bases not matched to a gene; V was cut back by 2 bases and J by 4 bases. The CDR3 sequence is CASSLRLAGVADTQYF. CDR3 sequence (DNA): TGTGCCAGCAGCTTAAGACTAGCGGGGGTAGCAGATACGCAGTATTTT. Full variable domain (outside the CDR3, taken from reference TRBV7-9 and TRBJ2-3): DTGVSQNPRHKITKRGQNVTFRCDPISEHNRLYWYRQTLGQGPEFLTYFQNEAQLEKSRLLSDRFSAERPKGSFSTLEIQRTEQGDSAMYLCASSLRLAGVADTQYFGPGTRLTVL.

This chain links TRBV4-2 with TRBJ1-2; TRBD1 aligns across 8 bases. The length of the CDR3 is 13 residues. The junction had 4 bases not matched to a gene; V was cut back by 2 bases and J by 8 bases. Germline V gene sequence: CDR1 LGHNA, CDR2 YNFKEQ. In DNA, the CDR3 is TGTGCCAGCAGCCAATCGACAGGGGAGGGCTACACCTTC. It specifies CASSQSTGEGYTF.

CDR3 protein: CASSPGTGKVNTEAFF. Written as DNA, the CDR3 is TGTGCCAGCAGCCCCGGGACAGGGAAGGTGAACACTGAAGCTTTCTTT. J is TRBJ1-1 and V is TRBV7-2; 9 nucleotides line up with TRBD1. The germline CDR1 and CDR2 sequences are SGHTA and FQGNSA. The CDR3 is 16 residues long. Trimming at V came to 5 bases and at J to 0 bases, leaving 7 bases not matched to a gene.

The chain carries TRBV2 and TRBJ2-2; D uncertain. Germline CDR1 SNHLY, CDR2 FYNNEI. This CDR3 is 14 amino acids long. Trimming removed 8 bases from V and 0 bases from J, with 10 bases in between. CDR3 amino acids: CASADRSNTGELFF. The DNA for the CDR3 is TGTGCCAGCGCGGATAGATCGAACACCGGGGAGCTGTTTTTT.

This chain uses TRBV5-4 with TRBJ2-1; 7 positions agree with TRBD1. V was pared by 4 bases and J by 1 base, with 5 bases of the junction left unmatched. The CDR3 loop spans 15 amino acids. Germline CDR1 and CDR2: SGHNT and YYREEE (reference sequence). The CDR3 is CASSATGFSYNEQFF. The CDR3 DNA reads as TGTGCCAGCAGCGCGACAGGGTTTTCCTACAATGAGCAGTTCTTC.

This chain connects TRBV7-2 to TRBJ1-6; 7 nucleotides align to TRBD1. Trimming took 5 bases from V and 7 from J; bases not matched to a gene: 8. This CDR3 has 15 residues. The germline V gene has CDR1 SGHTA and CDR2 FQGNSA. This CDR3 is CASSTRQGYNSPLHF. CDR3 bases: TGTGCCAGCAGCACCCGACAGGGTTACAATTCACCCCTCCACTTT.

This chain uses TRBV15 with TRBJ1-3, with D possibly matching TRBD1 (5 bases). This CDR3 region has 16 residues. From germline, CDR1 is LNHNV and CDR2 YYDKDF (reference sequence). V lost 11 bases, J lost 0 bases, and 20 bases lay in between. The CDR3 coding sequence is TGTGCCCACCGACCGACAGCTGTGGTCTCTGGAAACACCATATATTTT. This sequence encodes CAHRPTAVVSGNTIYF.

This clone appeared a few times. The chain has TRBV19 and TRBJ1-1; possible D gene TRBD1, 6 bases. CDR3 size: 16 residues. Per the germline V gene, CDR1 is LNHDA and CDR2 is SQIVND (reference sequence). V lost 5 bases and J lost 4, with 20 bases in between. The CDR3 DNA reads TGTGCCAGTAGTTTGTCCGCCAGGGGATCCACCACTGAAGCTTTCTTT. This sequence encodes CASSLSARGSTTEAFF.

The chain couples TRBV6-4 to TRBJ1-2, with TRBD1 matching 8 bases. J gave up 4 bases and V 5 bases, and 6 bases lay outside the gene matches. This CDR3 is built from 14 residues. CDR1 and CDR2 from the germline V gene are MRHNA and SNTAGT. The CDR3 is CASSPNRGTYGYTF. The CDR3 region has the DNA TGTGCCAGCAGTCCTAACAGGGGGACCTATGGCTACACCTTC.

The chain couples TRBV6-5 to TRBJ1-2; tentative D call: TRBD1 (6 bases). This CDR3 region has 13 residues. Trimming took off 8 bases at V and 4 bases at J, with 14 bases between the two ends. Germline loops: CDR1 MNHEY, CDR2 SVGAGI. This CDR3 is CASRGAPLYGYTF. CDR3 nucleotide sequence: TGTGCCAGCCGGGGGGCCCCGCTCTATGGCTACACCTTC.

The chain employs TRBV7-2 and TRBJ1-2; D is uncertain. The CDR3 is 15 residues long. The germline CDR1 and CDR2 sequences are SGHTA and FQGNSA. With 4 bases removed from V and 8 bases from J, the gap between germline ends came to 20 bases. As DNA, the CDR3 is TGTGCCAGCAGCTCCCAGACACTAGCGACGGGCGGCTACACCTTC. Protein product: CASSSQTLATGGYTF.

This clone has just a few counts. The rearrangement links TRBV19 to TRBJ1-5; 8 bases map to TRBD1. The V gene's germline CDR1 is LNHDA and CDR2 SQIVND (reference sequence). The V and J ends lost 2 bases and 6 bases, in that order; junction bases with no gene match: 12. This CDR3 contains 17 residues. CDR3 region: CASSIRRVDRATQPQHF. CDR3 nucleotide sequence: TGTGCCAGTAGTATAAGGCGAGTGGACAGGGCGACTCAGCCCCAGCATTTT.

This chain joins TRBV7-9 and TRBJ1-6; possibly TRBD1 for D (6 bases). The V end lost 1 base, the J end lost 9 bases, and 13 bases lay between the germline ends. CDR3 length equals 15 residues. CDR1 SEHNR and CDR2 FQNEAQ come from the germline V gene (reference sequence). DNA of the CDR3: TGTGCCAGCAGCTTAGGTCAGGGGTCTAGTTCACCCCTCCACTTT. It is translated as CASSLGQGSSSPLHF.

CDR3 loop: CATSKATGYEQYF. CDR3 DNA: TGTGCCACCAGCAAAGCAACAGGCTACGAGCAGTACTTC. The rearrangement joins TRBV15 to TRBJ2-7; tentative D call: TRBD1 (5 bases). Germline lookup yields CDR1 LNHNV and CDR2 YYDKDF (reference sequence). The CDR3 loop spans 13 amino acids. Deletions cut 4 bases from V and 3 bases from J, with 10 bases between.

CDR3 coding DNA: TGCGCCAGCAGCCAAGATAGGCAGGAACGCAATCAGCCCCAGCATTTT. This codes for CASSQDRQERNQPQHF. The V call is TRBV4-1, the J call TRBJ1-5; the D is unclear. Germline CDR1 reads MGHRA; CDR2 reads YSYEKL. The CDR3 contains 16 residues. Trimming stripped 0 bases from V and 2 bases from J, with 11 bases between.

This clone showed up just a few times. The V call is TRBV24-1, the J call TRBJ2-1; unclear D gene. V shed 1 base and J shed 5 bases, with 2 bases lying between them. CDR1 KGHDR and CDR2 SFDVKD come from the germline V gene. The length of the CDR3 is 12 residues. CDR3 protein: CATSDFDNEQFF. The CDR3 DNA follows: TGTGCCACCAGTGATTTCGACAATGAGCAGTTCTTC.

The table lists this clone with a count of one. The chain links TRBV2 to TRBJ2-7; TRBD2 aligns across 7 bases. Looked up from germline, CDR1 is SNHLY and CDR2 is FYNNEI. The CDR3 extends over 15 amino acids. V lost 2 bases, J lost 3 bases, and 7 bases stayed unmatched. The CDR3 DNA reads TGTGCCAGCAGTGAAACCCCGGGGGGAATCTACGAGCAGTACTTC. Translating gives CASSETPGGIYEQYF.

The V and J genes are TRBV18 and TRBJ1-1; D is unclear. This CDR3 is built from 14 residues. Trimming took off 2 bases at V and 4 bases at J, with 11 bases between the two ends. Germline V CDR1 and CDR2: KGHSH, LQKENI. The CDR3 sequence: CASSPMAGVTEAFF. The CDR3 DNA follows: TGTGCCAGCTCACCAATGGCCGGGGTCACTGAAGCTTTCTTT.

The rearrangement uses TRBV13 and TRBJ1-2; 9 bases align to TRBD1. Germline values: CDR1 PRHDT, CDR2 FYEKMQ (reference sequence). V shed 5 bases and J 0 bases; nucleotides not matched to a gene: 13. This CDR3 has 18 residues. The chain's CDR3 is CASSRGTGTPRANYGYTF. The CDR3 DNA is TGTGCCAGCAGCCGCGGGACAGGGACCCCTCGAGCTAACTATGGCTACACCTTC.